This TCR beta chain was recorded in a study of cytomegalovirus exposure and HLA in healthy donors. Note on this clone: What it recognizes is unknown.

Both 60 Vbeta primers and 13 Jbeta primers went into the PCR. Sequenced by immunoSEQ multiplex PCR; TCRdb stores in-frame clones only, minus some. The sample shows approximately 150,000 clones, over 70% of them seen only once. This CDR3 has 15 residues. Germline CDR1 is MGHRA and CDR2 is YSYEKL. V lost 0 bases and J lost 3, with 12 bases in between. General observations from the study: In a later analysis, donors in an Asian-associated ancestry cluster reportedly had fewer N-insertions in productive TCRs than the cohort mean. Roughly even sequencing depth across donors was the assumption behind the presence/absence analyses.

What was sequenced was PBMCs. This clonotype originated in a woman aged 40 to 50 in good health and CMV-seronegative. This chain joins TRBV4-1 and TRBJ2-7; D remains unclear. In DNA, the CDR3 is TGCGCCAGCAGCCAAGATCTCGGCGGTTACTACGAGCAGTACTTC. This encodes CASSQDLGGYYEQYF.